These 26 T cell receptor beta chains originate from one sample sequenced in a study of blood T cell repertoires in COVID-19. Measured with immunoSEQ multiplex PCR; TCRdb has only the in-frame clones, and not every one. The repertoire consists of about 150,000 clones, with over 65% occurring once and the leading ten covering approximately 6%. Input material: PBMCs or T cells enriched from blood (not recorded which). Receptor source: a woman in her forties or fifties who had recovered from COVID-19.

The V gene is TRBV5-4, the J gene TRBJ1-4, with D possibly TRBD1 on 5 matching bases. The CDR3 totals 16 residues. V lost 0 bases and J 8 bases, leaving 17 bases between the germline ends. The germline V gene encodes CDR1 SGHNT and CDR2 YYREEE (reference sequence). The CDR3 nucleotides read TGTGCCAGCAGCTTGGCCCCGGGGCCGGGAGGGGAAAAACTGTTTTTT. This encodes CASSLAPGPGGEKLFF.

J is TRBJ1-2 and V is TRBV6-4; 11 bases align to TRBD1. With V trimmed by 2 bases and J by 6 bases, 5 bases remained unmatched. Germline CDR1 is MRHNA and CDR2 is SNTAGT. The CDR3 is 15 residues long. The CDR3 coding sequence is TGTGCCAGCAGTGACGGACAGGGGGCGTCCCATGGCTACACCTTC. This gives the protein CASSDGQGASHGYTF.

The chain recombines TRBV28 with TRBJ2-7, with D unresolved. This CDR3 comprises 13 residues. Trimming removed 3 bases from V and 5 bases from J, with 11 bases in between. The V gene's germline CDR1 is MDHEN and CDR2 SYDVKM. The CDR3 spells CASSLAGRNEQYV. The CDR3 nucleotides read TGTGCCAGCAGTTTGGCAGGAAGAAACGAGCAGTACGTC.

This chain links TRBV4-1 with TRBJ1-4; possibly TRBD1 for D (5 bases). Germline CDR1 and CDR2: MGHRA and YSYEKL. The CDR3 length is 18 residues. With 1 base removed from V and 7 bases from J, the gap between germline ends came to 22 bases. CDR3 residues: CASSQVGRVPRISEKLFF. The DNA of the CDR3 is TGCGCCAGCAGCCAAGTGGGCAGGGTGCCAAGGATAAGTGAAAAACTGTTTTTT.

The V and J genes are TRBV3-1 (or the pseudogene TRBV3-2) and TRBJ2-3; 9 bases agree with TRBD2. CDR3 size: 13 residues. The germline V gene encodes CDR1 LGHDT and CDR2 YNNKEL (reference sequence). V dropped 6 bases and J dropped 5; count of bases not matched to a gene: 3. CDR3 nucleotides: TGTGCCAGCAGATGGACTAGCGAAGATACGCAGTATTTT. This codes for CASRWTSEDTQYF.

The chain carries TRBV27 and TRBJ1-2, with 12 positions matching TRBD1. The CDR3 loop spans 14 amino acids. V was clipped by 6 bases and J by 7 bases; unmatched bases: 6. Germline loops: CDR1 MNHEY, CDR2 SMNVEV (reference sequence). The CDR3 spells CASRPGQGASGYTF. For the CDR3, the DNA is TGTGCCAGCAGGCCGGGACAGGGGGCGAGTGGCTACACCTTC.

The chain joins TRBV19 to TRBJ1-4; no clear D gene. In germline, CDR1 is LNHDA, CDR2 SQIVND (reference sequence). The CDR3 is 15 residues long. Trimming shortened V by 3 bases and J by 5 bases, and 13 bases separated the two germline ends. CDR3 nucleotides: TGTGCCAGTAGTATTTCGTGGAGTTCCAATGAAAAACTGTTTTTT. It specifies CASSISWSSNEKLFF.

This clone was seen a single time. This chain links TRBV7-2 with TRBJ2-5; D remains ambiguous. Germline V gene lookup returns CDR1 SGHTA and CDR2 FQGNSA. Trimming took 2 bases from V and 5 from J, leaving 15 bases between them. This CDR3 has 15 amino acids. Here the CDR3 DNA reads TGTGCCAGCAGCTTATTTGCAGCGAAGTTTGAGACCCAGTACTTC. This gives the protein CASSLFAAKFETQYF.

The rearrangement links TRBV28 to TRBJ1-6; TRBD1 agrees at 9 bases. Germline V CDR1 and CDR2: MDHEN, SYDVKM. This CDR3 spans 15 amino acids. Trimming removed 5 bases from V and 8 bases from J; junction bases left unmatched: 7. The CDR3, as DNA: TGTGCCAGCAGTCCTCGGGACAGGGATCATTCACCCCTCCACTTT. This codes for CASSPRDRDHSPLHF.

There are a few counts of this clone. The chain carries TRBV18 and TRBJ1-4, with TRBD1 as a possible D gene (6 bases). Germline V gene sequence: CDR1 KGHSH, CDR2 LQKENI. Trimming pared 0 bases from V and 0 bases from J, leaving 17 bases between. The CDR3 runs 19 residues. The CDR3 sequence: CASSPPFADRSATNEKLFF. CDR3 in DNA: TGTGCCAGCTCACCACCGTTCGCGGACAGATCTGCAACTAATGAAAAACTGTTTTTT.

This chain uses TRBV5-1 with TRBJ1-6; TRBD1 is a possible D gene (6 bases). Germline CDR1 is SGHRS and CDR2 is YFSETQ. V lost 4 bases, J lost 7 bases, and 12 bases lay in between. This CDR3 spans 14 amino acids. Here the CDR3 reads CASSVTGPNSPLHF. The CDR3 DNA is TGCGCCAGCAGCGTGACAGGCCCCAATTCACCCCTCCACTTT.

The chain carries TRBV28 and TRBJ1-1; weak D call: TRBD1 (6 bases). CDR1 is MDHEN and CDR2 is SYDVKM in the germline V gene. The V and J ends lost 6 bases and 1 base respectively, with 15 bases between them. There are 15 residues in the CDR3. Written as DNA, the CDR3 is TGTGCCAGCAGCAGGGGCAGGGCAGGGAACACTGAAGCTTTCTTT. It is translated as CASSRGRAGNTEAFF.

CDR3 protein: CASSRTGQETGELFF. The CDR3 DNA reads TGTGCCAGCAGCCGAACAGGGCAAGAAACCGGGGAGCTGTTTTTT. The genes are TRBV6-4 and TRBJ2-2, with D perhaps matching TRBD1 (6 bases). V lost 6 bases, J lost 5 bases, and 16 bases lay in between. There are 15 residues in the CDR3. Germline CDR1 reads MRHNA; CDR2 reads SNTAGT.

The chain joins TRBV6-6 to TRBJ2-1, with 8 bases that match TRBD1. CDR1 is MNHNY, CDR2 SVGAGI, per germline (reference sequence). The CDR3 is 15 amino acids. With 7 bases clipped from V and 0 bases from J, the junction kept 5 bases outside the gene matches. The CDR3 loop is CASKSQGGSYNEQFF. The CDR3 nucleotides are TGTGCCAGCAAATCACAGGGGGGCTCCTACAATGAGCAGTTCTTC.

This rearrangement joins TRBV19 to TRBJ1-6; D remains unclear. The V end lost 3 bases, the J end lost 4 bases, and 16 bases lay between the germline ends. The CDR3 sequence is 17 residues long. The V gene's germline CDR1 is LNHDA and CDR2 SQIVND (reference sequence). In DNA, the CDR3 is TGTGCCAGTAGTATGTATCCAAGCGAGGAATATAATTCACCCCTCCACTTT. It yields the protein CASSMYPSEEYNSPLHF.

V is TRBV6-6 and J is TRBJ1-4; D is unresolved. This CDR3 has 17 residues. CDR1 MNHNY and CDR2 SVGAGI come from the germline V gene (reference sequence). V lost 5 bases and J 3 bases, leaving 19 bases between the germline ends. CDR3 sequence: CASSHHGRRWANEKLFF. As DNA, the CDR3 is TGTGCCAGCAGTCATCACGGGAGACGGTGGGCTAATGAAAAACTGTTTTTT.

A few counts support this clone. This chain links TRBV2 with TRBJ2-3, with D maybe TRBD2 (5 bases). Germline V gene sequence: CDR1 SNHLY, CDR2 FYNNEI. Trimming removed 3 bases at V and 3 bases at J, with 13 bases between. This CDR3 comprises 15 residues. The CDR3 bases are TGTGCCAGCAGTGAGTTGGCTAGCCGGACAGATACGCAGTATTTT. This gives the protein CASSELASRTDTQYF.

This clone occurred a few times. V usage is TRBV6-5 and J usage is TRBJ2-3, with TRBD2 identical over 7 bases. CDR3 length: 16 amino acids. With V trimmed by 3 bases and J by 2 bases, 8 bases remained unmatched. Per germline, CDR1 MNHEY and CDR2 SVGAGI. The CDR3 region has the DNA TGTGCCAGCAGTTATGGGCCTAGCGGATTCACAGATACGCAGTATTTT. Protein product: CASSYGPSGFTDTQYF.

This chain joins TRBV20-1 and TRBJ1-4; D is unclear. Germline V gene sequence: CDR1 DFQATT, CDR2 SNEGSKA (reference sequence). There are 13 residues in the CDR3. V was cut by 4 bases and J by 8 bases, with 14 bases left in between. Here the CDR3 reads CSANESPREKLFF. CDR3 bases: TGCAGTGCTAATGAGTCTCCGCGAGAAAAACTGTTTTTT.

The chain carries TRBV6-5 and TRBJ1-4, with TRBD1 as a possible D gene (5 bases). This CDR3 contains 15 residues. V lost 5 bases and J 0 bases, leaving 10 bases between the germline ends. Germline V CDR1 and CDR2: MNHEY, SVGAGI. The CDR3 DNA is TGTGCCAGCAGTCAACAGGTCGCAACTAATGAAAAACTGTTTTTT. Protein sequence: CASSQQVATNEKLFF.

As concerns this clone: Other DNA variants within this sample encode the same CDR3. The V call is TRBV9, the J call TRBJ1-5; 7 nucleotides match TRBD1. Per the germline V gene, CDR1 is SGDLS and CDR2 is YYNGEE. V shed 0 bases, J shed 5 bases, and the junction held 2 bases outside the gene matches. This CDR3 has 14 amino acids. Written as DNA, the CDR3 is TGTGCCAGCAGCGTAGCAGGGGGTGATCAGCCCCAGCATTTT. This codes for CASSVAGGDQPQHF.

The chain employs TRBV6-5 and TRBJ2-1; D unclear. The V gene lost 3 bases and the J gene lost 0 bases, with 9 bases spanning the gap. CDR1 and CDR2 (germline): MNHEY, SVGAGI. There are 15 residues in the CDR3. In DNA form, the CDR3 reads TGTGCCAGCAGTTATGGCCGCAGCTCCTACAATGAGCAGTTCTTC. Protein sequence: CASSYGRSSYNEQFF.

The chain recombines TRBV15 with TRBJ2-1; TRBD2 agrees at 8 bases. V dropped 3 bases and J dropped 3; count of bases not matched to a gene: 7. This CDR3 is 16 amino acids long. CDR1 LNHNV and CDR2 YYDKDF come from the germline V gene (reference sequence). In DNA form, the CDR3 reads TGTGCCACCAGCAGCGCCGGGACTAGAGGCTACAATGAGCAGTTCTTC. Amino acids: CATSSAGTRGYNEQFF.

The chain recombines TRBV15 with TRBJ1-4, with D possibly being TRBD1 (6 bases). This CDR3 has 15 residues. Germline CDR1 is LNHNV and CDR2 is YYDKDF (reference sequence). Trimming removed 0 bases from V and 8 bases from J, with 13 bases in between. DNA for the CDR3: TGTGCCACCAGCAGAGATCGGGGGGCAGGAGAAAAACTGTTTTTT. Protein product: CATSRDRGAGEKLFF.

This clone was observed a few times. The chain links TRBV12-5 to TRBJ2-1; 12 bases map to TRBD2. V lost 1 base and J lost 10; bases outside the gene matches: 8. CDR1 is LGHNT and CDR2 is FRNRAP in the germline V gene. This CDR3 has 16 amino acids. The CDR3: CASGLAGLAGLQEQFF. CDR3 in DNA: TGTGCTAGTGGTTTGGCCGGACTAGCGGGGCTCCAGGAGCAGTTCTTC.

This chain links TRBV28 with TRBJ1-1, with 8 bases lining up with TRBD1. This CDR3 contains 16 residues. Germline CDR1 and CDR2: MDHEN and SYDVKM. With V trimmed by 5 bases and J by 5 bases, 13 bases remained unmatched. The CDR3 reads CASSPLLDRVATEAFF. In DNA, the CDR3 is TGTGCCAGCAGTCCGCTCTTGGACAGGGTGGCAACTGAAGCTTTCTTT.